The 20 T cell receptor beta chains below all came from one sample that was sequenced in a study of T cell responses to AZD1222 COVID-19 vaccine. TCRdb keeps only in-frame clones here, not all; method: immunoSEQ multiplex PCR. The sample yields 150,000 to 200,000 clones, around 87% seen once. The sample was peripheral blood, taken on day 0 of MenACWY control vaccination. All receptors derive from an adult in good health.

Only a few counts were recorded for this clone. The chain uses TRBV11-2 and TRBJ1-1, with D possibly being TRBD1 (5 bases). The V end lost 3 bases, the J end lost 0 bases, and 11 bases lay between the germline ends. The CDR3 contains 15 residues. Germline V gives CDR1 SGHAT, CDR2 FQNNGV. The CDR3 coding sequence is TGTGCCAGCAGCTTTGGTCGGGGCGTGAACACTGAAGCTTTCTTT. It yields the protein CASSFGRGVNTEAFF.

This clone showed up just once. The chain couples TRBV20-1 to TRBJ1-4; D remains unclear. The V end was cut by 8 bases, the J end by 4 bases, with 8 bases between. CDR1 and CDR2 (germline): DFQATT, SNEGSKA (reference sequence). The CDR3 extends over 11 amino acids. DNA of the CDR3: TGCAGTACGCCGGATAATGAAAAACTGTTTTTT. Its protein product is CSTPDNEKLFF.

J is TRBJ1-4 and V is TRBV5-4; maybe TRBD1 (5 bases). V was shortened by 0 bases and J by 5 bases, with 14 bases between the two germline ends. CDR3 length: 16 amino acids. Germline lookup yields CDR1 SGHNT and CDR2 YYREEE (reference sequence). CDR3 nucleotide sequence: TGTGCCAGCAGCTTGGTCCAGGGTGGGAGGAATGAAAAACTGTTTTTT. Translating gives CASSLVQGGRNEKLFF.

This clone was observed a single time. The chain's CDR3 is CARSSSGADTGELFF. CDR3 sequence (DNA): TGTGCCAGAAGCTCCTCGGGGGCAGACACCGGGGAGCTGTTTTTT. J is TRBJ2-2 and V is TRBV2, with D perhaps being TRBD1 or TRBD2 (6 bases each). V was trimmed by 9 bases and J by 3 bases, leaving 17 bases between them. The CDR3 has 15 amino acids. The germline V gene has CDR1 SNHLY and CDR2 FYNNEI.

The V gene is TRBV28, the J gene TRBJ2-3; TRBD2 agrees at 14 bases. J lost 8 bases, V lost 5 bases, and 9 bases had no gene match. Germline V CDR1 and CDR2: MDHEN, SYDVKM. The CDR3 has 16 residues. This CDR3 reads CASSATGTSGRGTQYF. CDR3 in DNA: TGTGCCAGCAGTGCAACCGGGACTAGCGGGAGAGGTACGCAGTATTTT.

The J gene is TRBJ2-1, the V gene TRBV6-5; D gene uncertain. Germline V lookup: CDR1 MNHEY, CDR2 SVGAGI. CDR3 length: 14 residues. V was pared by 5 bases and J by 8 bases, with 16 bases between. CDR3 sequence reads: CASSPLQPPDEQFF. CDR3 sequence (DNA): TGTGCCAGCAGTCCCCTCCAGCCCCCGGATGAGCAGTTCTTC.

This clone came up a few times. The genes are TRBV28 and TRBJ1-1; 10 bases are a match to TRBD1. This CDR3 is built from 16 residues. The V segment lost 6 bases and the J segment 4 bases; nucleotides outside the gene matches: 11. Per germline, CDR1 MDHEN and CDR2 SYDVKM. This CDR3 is CASSPPPGQGTTEAFF. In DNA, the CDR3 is TGTGCCAGCAGCCCCCCCCCGGGACAGGGGACCACTGAAGCTTTCTTT.

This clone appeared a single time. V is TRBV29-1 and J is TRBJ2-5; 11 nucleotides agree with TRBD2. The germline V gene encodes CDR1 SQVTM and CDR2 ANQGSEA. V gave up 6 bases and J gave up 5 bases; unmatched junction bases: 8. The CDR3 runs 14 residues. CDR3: CSVALAGGVETQYF. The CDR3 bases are TGCAGCGTCGCGCTAGCGGGGGGAGTGGAGACCCAGTACTTC. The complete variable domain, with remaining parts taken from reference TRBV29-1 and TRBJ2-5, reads SAVISQKPSRDICQRGTSLTIQCQVDSQVTMMFWYRQQPGQSLTLIATANQGSEATYESGFVIDKFPISRPNLTFSTLTVSNMSPEDSSIYLCSVALAGGVETQYFGPGTRLLVL.

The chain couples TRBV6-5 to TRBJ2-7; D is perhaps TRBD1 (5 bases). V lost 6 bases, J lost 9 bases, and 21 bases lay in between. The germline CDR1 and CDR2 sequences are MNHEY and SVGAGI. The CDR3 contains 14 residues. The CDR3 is CASRDLGQGAGQYF. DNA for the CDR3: TGTGCCAGCAGAGACCTGGGTCAGGGTGCTGGGCAGTACTTC.

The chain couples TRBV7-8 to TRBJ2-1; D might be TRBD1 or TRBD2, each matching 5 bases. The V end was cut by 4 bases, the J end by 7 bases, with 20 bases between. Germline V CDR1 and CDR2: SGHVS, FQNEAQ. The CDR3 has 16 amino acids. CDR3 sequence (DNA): TGTGCCAGCAGCTCCCCTTCCGGGACCCCGCGAAATGAGCAGTTCTTC. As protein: CASSSPSGTPRNEQFF.

Here the CDR3 reads CSVELVQGGTEAFF. The CDR3, as DNA: TGCAGCGTTGAACTTGTCCAAGGGGGCACTGAAGCTTTCTTT. The chain links TRBV29-1 to TRBJ1-1, with D possibly matching TRBD1 (6 bases). Looked up from germline, CDR1 is SQVTM and CDR2 is ANQGSEA. The ends were cut back, 2 bases at V and 4 bases at J, with 14 bases in the middle. This CDR3 region has 14 residues.

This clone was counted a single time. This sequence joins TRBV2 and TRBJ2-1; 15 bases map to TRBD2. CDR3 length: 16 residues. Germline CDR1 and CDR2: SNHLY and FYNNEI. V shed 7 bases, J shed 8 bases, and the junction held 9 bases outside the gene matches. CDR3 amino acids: CASIGLAGGPLDEQFF. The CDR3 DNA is TGTGCCAGCATCGGACTAGCGGGAGGGCCGTTGGATGAGCAGTTCTTC.

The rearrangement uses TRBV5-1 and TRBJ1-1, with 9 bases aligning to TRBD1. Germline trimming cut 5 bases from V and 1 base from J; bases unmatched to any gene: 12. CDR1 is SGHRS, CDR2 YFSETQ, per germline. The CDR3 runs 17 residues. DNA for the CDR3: TGCGCCAGCAGGACGACCGGGACAGGGAAGCCGAACACTGAAGCTTTCTTT. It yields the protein CASRTTGTGKPNTEAFF.

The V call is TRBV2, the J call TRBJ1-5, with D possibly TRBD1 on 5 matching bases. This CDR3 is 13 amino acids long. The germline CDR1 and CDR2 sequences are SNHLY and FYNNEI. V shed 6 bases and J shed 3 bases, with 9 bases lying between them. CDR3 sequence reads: CASRGDTNQPQHF. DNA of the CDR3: TGTGCCAGCAGGGGGGATACCAATCAGCCCCAGCATTTT.

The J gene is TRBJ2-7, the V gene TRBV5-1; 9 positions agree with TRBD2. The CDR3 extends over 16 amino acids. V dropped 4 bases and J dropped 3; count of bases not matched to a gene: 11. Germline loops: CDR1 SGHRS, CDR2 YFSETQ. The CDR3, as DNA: TGCGCCAGCAGCGCGGGATTGCGGGAGGGCCTCTACGAGCAGTACTTC. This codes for CASSAGLREGLYEQYF.

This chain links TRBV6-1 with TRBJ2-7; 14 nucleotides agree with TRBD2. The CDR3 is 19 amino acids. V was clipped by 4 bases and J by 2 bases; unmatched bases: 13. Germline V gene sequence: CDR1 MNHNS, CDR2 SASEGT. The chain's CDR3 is CASSAPTSGRAWRTYEQYF. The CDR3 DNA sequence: TGTGCCAGCAGTGCCCCGACTAGCGGGAGGGCCTGGAGGACCTACGAGCAGTACTTC.

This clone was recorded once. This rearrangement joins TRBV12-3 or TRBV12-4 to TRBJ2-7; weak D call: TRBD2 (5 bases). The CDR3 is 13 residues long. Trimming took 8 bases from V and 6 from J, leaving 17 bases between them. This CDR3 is CASAREPLSEQYF. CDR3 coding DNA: TGTGCCAGCGCTAGGGAGCCCCTGAGCGAGCAGTACTTC.

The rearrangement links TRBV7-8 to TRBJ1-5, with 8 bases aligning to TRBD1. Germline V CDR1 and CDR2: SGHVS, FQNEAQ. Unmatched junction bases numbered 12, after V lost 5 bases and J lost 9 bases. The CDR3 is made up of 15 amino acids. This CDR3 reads CASSPRRDRPRPQHF. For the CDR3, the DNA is TGTGCCAGCAGCCCGCGACGGGACAGGCCGCGGCCCCAGCATTTT.

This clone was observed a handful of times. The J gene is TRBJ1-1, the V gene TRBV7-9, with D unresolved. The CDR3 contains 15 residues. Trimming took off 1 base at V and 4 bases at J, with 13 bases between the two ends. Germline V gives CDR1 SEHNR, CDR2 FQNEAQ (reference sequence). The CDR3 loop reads CASSLESDLITEAFF. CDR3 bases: TGTGCCAGCAGCTTAGAAAGCGATCTAATCACTGAAGCTTTCTTT.

This CDR3 reads CASSRLDADSPLHF. CDR3 nucleotide sequence: TGTGCCAGTAGCCGACTCGACGCGGATTCACCCCTCCACTTT. The rearrangement uses TRBV19 and TRBJ1-6; D is ambiguous. This CDR3 contains 14 residues. Trimming shortened V by 6 bases and J by 8 bases, and 14 bases separated the two germline ends. Germline loops: CDR1 LNHDA, CDR2 SQIVND (reference sequence).